In its sample, the clone carrying this T cell receptor beta chain was seen a few times. Its cognate antigen is unknown. Germline CDR1 reads SEHNR; CDR2 reads FQNEAQ (reference sequence). The ends were cut back, 6 bases at V and 9 bases at J, with 16 bases in the middle. CDR3 size: 13 residues. This sample is part of a study of T-cell memory formation after mild COVID-19. Study-wide context: TCR clusters showed largely donor specificity.

Using its own MiXCR run on the 5' RACE reads, TCRdb lists one record per CDR3 protein. Here the sample spans more than 150,000 distinct CDR3 sequences, around a sixth being singletons. Study results and caveats: Among CD4+ contracting clones, most were CM and EM, and CD8+ ones EMRA. Pre-infection memory contained some responding clones, which suggested that cross-reactive memory had joined.

The source of this sequence is a man between 18 and 35 years old who had mild COVID-19 (a few samples of this study predate the infection). Cell type and time point are not known. Sequenced material: PBMCs or a T cell subset sorted from them (not recorded which). V is TRBV7-9 and J is TRBJ2-3, with no clear D. As DNA, the CDR3 is TGTGCCAGCAGGTCTGACGGTTCTGAGACGCAGTATTTT. It codes for CASRSDGSETQYF.